This TCR beta chain was identified during a study of T cell responses to AZD1222 COVID-19 vaccine. TCRdb's table, derived via immunoSEQ multiplex PCR, lists solely in-frame clones and lacks some. Found here are 55,000 to 85,000 clones, roughly 84% of them singletons; the top ten hold 8% to 10%. CDR3 size: 14 residues. The V gene lost 4 bases and the J gene lost 1 base, with 9 bases spanning the gap. Germline CDR1 is SGHRS and CDR2 is YFSETQ. The V call is TRBV5-1, the J call TRBJ1-5; possible D gene TRBD1, 6 bases. Material: peripheral blood, obtained on day 0 of AZD1222 vaccination. The origin of this receptor is an adult in good health. CDR3 nucleotides: TGCGCCAGCAGCATCGGACAGAGCAATCAGCCCCAGCATTTT. Translated, it gives CASSIGQSNQPQHF.